This TCR beta chain was sequenced for a study of T cell responses to AZD1222 COVID-19 vaccine. Trimming left V 4 bases short and J 4 bases short, with 10 bases between. The CDR3 is made up of 13 amino acids. Germline V gene data show CDR1 as MRHNA and CDR2 as SNTAGT. The repertoire was sequenced with immunoSEQ multiplex PCR; TCRdb's copy has only in-frame clones and lacks some. The table has around 67,000 clones, approximately 81% seen once. The source was peripheral blood, collected on day 0 of AZD1222 vaccination. This TCR derives from an adult in good health. This sequence joins TRBV6-4 and TRBJ1-1; TRBD1 is a possible D gene (5 bases). The CDR3 DNA reads TGTGCCAGCAGTGCCCAGGGAGGCACTGAAGCTTTCTTT. Amino acids: CASSAQGGTEAFF.